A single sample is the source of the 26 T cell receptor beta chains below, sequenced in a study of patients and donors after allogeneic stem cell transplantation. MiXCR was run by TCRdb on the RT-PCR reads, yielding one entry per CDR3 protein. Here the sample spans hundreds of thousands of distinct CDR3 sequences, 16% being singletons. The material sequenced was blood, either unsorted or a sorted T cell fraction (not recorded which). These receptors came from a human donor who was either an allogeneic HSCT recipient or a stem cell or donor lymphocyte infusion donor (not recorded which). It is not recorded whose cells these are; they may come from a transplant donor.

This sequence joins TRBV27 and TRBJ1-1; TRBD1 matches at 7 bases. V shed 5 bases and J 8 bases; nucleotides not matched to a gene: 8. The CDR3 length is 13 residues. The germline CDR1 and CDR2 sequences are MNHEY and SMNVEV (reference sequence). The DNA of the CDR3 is TGTGCCAGCAGTCCAGCTCCGGGACAGGAAGCTTTCTTT. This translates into CASSPAPGQEAFF.

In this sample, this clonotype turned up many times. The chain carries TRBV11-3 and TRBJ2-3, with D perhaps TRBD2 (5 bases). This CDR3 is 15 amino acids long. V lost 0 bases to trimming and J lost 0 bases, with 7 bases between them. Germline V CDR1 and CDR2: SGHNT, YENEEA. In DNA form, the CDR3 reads TGTGCCAGCAGCTTAGATGGAGGAAGCACAGATACGCAGTATTTT. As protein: CASSLDGGSTDTQYF.

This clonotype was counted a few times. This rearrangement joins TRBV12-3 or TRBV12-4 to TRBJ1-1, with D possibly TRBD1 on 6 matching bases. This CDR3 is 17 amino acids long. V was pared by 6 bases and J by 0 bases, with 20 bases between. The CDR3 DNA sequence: TGTGCCAGCAGGCAAGACTCTAGGACAGCCATGAACACTGAAGCTTTCTTT. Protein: CASRQDSRTAMNTEAFF.

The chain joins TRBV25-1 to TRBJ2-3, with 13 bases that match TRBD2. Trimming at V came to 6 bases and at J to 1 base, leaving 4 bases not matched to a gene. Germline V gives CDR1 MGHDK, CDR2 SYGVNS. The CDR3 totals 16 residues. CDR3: CASSTSGGAGTDTQYF. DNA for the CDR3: TGTGCCAGCAGCACTAGCGGGGGGGCGGGCACAGATACGCAGTATTTT.

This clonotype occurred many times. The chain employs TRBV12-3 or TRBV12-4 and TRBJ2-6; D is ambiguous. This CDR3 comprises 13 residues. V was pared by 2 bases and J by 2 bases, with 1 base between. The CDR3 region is CASSLPGANVLTF. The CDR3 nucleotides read TGTGCCAGCAGTTTACCTGGGGCCAACGTCCTGACTTTC.

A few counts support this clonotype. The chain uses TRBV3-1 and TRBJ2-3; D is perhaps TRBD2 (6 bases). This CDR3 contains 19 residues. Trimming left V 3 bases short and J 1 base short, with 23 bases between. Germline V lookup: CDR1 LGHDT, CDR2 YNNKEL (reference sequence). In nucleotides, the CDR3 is TGTGCCAGCAGCCACCGCAACCCTCTCGCGGGACGCGGCACAGATACGCAGTATTTT. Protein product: CASSHRNPLAGRGTDTQYF.

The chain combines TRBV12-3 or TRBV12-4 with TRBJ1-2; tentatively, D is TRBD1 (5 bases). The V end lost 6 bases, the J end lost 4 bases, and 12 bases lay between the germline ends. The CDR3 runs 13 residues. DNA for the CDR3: TGTGCCAGCAGCCGGGACGGGATCTATGGCTACACCTTC. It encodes CASSRDGIYGYTF.

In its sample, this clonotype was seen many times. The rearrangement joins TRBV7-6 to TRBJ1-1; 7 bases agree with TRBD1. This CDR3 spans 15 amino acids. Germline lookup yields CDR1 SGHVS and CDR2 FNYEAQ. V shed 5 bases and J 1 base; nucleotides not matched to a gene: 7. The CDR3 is CASSPNRGPNTEAFF. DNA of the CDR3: TGTGCCAGCAGCCCCAACAGGGGCCCGAACACTGAAGCTTTCTTT. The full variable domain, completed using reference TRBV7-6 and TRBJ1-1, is GAGVSQSPRYKVTKRGQDVALRCDPISGHVSLYWYRQALGQGPEFLTYFNYEAQQDKSGLPNDRFSAERPEGSISTLTIQRTEQRDSAMYRCASSPNRGPNTEAFFGQGTRLTVV.

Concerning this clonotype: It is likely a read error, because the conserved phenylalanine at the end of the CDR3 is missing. In DNA, the CDR3 is TGCGCCAGCAGCCACCTCACTAGCGGGAGTCCCGATGAGCAGTTCCTC. Encoded protein: CASSHLTSGSPDEQFL. The chain links TRBV4-1 to TRBJ2-1, with 11 nucleotides matching TRBD2. Per germline, CDR1 MGHRA and CDR2 YSYEKL. J was trimmed by 8 bases and V by 3 bases; bases with no gene match: 9. The CDR3 loop spans 16 amino acids.

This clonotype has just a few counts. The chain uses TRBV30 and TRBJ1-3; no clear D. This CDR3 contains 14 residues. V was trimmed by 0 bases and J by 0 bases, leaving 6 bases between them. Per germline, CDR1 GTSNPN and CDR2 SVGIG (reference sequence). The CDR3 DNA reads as TGTGCCTGGAGTGTACAGTACTCTGGAAACACCATATATTTT. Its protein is CAWSVQYSGNTIYF. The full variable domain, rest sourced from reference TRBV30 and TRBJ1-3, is SQTIHQWPATLVQPVGSPLSLECTVEGTSNPNLYWYRQAAGRGLQLLFYSVGIGQISSEVPQNLSASRPQDRQFILSSKKLLLSDSGFYLCAWSVQYSGNTIYFGEGSWLTVV.

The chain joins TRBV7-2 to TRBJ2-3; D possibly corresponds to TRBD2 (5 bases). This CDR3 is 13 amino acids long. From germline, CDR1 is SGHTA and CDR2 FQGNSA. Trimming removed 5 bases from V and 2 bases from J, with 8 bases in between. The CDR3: CASSRRDTDTQYF. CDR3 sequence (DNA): TGTGCCAGCAGCCGACGGGACACAGATACGCAGTATTTT.

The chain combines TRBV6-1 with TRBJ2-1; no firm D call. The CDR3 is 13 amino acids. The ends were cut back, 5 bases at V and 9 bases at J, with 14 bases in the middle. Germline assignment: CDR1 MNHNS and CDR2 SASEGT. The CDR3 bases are TGTGCCAGCAGTCTCCGGGCACTGGGTGAGCAGTTCTTC. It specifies CASSLRALGEQFF.

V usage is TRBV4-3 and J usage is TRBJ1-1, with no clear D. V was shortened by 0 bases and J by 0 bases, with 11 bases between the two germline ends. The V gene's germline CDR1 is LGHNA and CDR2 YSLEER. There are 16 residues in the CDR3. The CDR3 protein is CASSQDIGQMNTEAFF. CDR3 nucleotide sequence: TGCGCCAGCAGCCAAGATATCGGGCAGATGAACACTGAAGCTTTCTTT.

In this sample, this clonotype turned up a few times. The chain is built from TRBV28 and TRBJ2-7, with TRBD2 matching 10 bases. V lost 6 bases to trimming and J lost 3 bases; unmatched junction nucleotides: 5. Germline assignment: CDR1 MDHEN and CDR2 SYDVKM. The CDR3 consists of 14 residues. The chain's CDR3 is CASRFLAGDYEQYF. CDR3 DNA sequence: TGTGCCAGCAGGTTCCTAGCGGGGGACTACGAGCAGTACTTC. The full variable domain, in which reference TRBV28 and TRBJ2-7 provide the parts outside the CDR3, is DVKVTQSSRYLVKRTGEKVFLECVQDMDHENMFWYRQDPGLGLRLIYFSYDVKMKEKGDIPEGYSVSREKKERFSLILESASTNQTSMYLCASRFLAGDYEQYFGPGTRLTVT.

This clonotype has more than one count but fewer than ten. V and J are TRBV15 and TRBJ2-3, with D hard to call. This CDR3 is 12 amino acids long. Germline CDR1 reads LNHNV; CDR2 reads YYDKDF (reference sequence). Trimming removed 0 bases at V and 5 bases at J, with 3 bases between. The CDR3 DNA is TGTGCCACCAGCAGAGACCGAGATACGCAGTATTTT. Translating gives CATSRDRDTQYF.

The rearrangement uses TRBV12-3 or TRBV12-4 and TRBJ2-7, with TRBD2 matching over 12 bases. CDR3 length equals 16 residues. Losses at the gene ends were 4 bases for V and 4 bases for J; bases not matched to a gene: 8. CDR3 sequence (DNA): TGTGCCAGCAGTTCTAGCGGGAGGGGCCTCCTTTACGAGCAGTACTTC. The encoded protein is CASSSSGRGLLYEQYF.

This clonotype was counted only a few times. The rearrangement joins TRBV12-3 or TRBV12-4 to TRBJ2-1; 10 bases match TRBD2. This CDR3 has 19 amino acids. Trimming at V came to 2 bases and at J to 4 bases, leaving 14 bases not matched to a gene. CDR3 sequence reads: CASSLNPHTPSGGYNEQFF. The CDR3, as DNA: TGTGCCAGCAGTTTAAACCCCCACACCCCTAGCGGGGGTTACAATGAGCAGTTCTTC.

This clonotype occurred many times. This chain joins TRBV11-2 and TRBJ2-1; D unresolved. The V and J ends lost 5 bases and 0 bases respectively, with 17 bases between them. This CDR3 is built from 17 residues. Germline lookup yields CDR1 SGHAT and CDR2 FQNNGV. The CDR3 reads CASSIAPLDSSYNEQFF. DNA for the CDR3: TGTGCCAGCAGCATAGCCCCCCTGGATAGCTCCTACAATGAGCAGTTCTTC.

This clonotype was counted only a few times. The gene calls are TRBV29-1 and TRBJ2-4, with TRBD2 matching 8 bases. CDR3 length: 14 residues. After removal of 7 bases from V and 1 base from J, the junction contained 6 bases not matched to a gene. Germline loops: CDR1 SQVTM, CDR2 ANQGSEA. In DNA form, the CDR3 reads TGCAGCGCCCGACGGGGGGGGGCCAAAAACATTCAGTACTTC. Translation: CSARRGGAKNIQYF.

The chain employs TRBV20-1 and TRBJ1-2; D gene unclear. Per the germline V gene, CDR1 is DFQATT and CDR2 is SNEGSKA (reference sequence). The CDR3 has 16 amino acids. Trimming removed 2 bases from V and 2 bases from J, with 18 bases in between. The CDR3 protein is CSARRVRRSVNYGYTF. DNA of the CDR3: TGCAGTGCTAGAAGAGTCCGACGGAGTGTGAACTATGGCTACACCTTC.

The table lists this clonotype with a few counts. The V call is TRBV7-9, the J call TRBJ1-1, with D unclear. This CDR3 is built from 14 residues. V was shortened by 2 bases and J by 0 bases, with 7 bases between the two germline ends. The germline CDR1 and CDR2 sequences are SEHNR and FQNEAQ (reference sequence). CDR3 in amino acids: CASSLNDLNTEAFF. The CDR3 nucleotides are TGTGCCAGCAGCTTAAACGACTTGAACACTGAAGCTTTCTTT.

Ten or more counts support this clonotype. This chain's CDR3 is CASSPWAFSEQYF. As DNA, the CDR3 is TGTGCCAGCAGTCCCTGGGCATTTAGCGAGCAGTACTTC. The chain couples TRBV12-3 or TRBV12-4 to TRBJ2-7; D gene ambiguous. V shed 5 bases and J shed 6 bases, with 14 bases lying between them. This CDR3 spans 13 amino acids.

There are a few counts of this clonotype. As DNA, the CDR3 is TGTGCCAGCAGTTGGGAAAGGGAGCGTGAGCAGTTCTTC. Protein product: CASSWEREREQFF. This chain links TRBV27 with TRBJ2-1; perhaps TRBD2 as D (5 bases). Germline values: CDR1 MNHEY, CDR2 SMNVEV (reference sequence). The germline V and J ends were trimmed by 4 bases and 9 bases, with 13 bases remaining between them. The length of the CDR3 is 13 residues.

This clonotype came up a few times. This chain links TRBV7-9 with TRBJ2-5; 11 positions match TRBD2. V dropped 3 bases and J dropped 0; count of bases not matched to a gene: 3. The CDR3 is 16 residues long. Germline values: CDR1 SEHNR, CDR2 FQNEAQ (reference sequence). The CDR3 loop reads CASSFLLAGDQETQYF. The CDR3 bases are TGTGCCAGCAGCTTTTTACTAGCGGGGGACCAAGAGACCCAGTACTTC.

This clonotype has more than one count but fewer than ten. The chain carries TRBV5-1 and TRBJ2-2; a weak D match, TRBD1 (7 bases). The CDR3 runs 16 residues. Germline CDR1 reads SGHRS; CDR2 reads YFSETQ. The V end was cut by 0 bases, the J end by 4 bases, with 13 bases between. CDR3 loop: CASSLEGGGTTGELFF. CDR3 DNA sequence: TGCGCCAGCAGCTTGGAAGGGGGCGGGACCACCGGGGAGCTGTTTTTT.

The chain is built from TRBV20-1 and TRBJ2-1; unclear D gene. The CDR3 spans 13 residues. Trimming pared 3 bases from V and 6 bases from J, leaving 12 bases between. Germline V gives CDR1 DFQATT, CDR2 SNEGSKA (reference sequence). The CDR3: CSASKQVGNEQFF. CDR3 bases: TGCAGTGCTAGTAAGCAGGTTGGCAATGAGCAGTTCTTC.